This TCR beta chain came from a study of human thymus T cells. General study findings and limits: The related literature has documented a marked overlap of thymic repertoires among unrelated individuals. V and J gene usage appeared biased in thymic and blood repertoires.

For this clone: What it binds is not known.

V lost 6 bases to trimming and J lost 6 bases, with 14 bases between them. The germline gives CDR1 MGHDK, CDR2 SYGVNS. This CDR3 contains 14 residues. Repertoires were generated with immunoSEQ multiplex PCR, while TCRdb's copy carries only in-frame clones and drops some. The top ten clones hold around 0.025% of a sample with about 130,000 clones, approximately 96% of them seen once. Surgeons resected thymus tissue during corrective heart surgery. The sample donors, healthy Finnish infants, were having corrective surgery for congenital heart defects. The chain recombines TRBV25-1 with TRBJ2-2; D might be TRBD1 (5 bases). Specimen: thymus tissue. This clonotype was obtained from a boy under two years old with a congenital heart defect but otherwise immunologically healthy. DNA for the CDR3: TGTGCCAGCAGATTAGGGGTAAGGGCCGGGGAGCTGTTTTTT. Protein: CASRLGVRAGELFF.